The sequence of this T cell receptor (beta chain) was determined in a study of T cells after posttransplantation cyclophosphamide. J was trimmed by 7 bases and V by 3 bases; bases with no gene match: 7. Germline CDR1 reads SGHDT; CDR2 reads YYEEEE. The CDR3 length is 15 residues. This table comes from immunoSEQ multiplex PCR, and its TCRdb copy is limited to in-frame clones, with some not included. The sample yields tens of thousands of clones, without any singletons. This clone has ten or more counts. Its antigen is undetermined. The related graft donor's blood sample was taken on the day of bone marrow donation. Study conclusions and caveats: Blood and skin or GI T cell repertoires showed limited TRB overlap. Donor-recipient repertoire similarity was low at 1-2 months, rising over year one. TRB clonality was highly associated with recipient CMV seropositivity and reactivation.

This TCR was recovered from a woman aged 45-65 years in good health and a related stem cell transplant donor. This chain connects TRBV5-6 to TRBJ2-1, with TRBD2 matching over 10 bases. The sequenced sample consisted of PBMCs. In nucleotides, the CDR3 is TGTGCCAGCAGCTCACTCGGGACTAGCGCAAATGAGCAGTTCTTC. This gives the protein CASSSLGTSANEQFF.